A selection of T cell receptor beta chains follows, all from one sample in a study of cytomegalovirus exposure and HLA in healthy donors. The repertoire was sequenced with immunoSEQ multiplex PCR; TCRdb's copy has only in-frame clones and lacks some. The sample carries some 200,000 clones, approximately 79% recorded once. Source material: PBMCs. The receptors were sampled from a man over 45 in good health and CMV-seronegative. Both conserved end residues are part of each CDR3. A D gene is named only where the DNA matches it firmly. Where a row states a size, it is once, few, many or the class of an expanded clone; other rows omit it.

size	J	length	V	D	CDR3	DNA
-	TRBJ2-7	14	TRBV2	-	CASSPSALPYEQYF	TGTGCCAGCAGTCCTAGCGCGCTTCCCTACGAGCAGTACTTC
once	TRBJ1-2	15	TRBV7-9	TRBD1	CASSLEQGGVYGYTF	TGTGCCAGCAGCTTAGAACAGGGGGGAGTCTATGGCTACACCTTC
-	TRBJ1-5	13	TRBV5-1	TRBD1	CASSSGQGQPQHF	TGCGCCAGCAGCTCGGGACAGGGACAGCCCCAGCATTTT
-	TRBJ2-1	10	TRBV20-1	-	CSALLGGMFF	TGCAGTGCTCTCCTGGGAGGTATGTTCTTC
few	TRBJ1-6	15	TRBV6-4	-	CASRDTNTGNSPLHF	TGTGCCAGCAGAGATACGAATACAGGGAATTCACCCCTCCACTTT
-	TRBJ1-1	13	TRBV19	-	CASSILRNTEAFF	TGTGCCAGTAGTATTCTTCGGAACACTGAAGCTTTCTTT
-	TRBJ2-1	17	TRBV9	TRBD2	CASSVGTLAGTYNEQFF	TGTGCCAGCAGCGTAGGAACCCTAGCGGGGACCTACAATGAGCAGTTCTTC
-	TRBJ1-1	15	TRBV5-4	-	CASSFGTVSNTEAFF	TGTGCCAGCAGCTTCGGAACAGTCTCGAACACTGAAGCTTTCTTT
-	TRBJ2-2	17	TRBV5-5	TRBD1	CASSLVGTGRYTGELFF	TGTGCCAGCAGCTTGGTTGGGACAGGGAGGTATACCGGGGAGCTGTTTTTT
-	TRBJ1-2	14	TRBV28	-	CASRYPWGDYGYTF	TGTGCCAGCAGGTACCCGTGGGGAGACTATGGCTACACCTTC
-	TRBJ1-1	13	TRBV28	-	CASSSSGPTSAFF	TGTGCCAGCAGTTCCTCTGGGCCCACCTCGGCTTTCTTT
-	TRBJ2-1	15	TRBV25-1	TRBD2	CASSGTSARINEQFF	TGTGCCAGCAGTGGGACTAGCGCTCGGATCAATGAGCAGTTCTTC
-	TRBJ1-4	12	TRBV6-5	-	CASSSRGEKLFF	TGTGCCAGCAGTTCACGAGGGGAAAAACTGTTTTTT
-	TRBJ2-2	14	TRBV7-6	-	CASSLAQGTGELFF	TGTGCCAGCAGCCTGGCTCAGGGGACCGGGGAGCTGTTTTTT
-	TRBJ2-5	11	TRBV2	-	CASSDYQTQYF	TGTGCCAGCAGTGACTACCAGACCCAGTACTTC
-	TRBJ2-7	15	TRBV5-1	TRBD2	CASSLEGSGNYEQYF	TGCGCCAGCAGCTTGGAGGGTAGCGGGAACTACGAGCAGTACTTC
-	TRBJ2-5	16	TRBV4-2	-	CASSQEGPGMGEDQYF	TGTGCCAGCAGCCAAGAGGGTCCAGGTATGGGAGAAGACCAGTACTTC
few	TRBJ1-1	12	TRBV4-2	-	CASSQTAGVPFF	TGTGCCAGCAGCCAAACTGCGGGGGTTCCTTTCTTT
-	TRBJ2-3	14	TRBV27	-	CASSFNSRADTQYF	TGTGCCAGCAGTTTTAATAGCAGAGCAGATACGCAGTATTTT
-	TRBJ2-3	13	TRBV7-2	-	CASSRPLRDTQYF	TGTGCCAGCAGCCGCCCGCTGCGGGATACGCAGTATTTT
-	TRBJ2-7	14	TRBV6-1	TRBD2	CASIREGFFYEQYF	TGTGCCAGCATTCGGGAGGGTTTTTTTTACGAGCAGTACTTC
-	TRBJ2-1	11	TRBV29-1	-	CSVDRYNEQFF	TGCAGCGTTGATCGGTACAATGAGCAGTTCTTC
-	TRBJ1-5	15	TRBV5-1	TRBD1	CASSSGTGGNQPQHF	TGCGCCAGCAGCTCCGGGACAGGGGGGAATCAGCCCCAGCATTTT
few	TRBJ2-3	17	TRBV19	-	CASSMSFSGESIDTQYF	TGTGCCAGTAGTATGAGTTTTAGCGGAGAGAGCATAGATACGCAGTATTTT
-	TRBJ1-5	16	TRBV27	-	CASSPEAGGSNQPQHF	TGTGCCAGCAGTCCCGAGGCTGGGGGGAGCAATCAGCCCCAGCATTTT
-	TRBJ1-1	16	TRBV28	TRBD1	CASSFLTGGTNTEAFF	TGTGCCAGCAGTTTTCTCACAGGGGGAACGAACACTGAAGCTTTCTTT
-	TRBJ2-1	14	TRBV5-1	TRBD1	CASQGQGDYNEQFF	TGCGCCTCCCAGGGACAGGGCGACTACAATGAGCAGTTCTTC
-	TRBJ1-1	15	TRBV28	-	CASSPGGTMNTEAFF	TGTGCCAGCAGTCCGGGGGGGACTATGAACACTGAAGCTTTCTTT
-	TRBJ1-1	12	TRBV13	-	CASSLRGSEAFF	TGTGCCAGCAGCCTCCGGGGGTCTGAAGCTTTCTTT
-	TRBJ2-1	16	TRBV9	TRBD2	CASSVEPSGLSNEQFF	TGTGCCAGCAGCGTAGAGCCTAGCGGGTTATCCAATGAGCAGTTCTTC
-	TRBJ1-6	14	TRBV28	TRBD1	CASSLDRVHSPLHF	TGTGCCAGCAGTCTCGACAGGGTTCATTCACCCCTCCACTTT
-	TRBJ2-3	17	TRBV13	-	CASSPTGTRGSTDTQYF	TGTGCCAGCAGCCCGACCGGGACACGGGGCTCCACAGATACGCAGTATTTT
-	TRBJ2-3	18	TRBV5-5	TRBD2	CASSGLAGEETSTDTQYF	TGTGCCAGCAGCGGACTAGCGGGCGAAGAAACTAGCACAGATACGCAGTATTTT
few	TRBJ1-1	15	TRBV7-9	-	CASSPFSRGNTEAFF	TGTGCCAGCAGCCCCTTTTCTAGGGGCAACACTGAAGCTTTCTTT
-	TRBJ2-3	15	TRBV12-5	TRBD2	CASGPGGRVTDTQYF	TGTGCTAGTGGCCCGGGAGGGAGGGTTACAGATACGCAGTATTTT
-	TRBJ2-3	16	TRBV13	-	CASSASSGRGADTQYF	TGTGCCAGCAGCGCTTCTTCGGGGAGGGGGGCAGATACGCAGTATTTT
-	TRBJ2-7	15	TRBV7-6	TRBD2	CASSFSGTLSYEQYF	TGTGCCAGCAGCTTTAGCGGGACGCTCTCCTACGAGCAGTACTTC
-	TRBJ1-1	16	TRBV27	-	CASSWIYRDRNTEAFF	TGTGCCAGCAGTTGGATTTACCGGGATAGGAACACTGAAGCTTTCTTT
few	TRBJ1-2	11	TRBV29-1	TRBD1	CSVGTGVGYTF	TGCAGCGTTGGGACAGGGGTTGGCTACACCTTC
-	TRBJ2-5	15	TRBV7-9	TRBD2	CASSRPGLAKETQYF	TGTGCCAGCAGCCGACCGGGACTAGCGAAAGAGACCCAGTACTTC
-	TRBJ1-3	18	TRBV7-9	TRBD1	CASSTLHAGTGAGNTIYF	TGTGCCAGCAGCACCTTACATGCCGGGACAGGAGCTGGAAACACCATATATTTT
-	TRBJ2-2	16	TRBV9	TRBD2	CASSLGGRENTGELFF	TGTGCCAGCAGCTTGGGAGGGCGGGAGAACACCGGGGAGCTGTTTTTT
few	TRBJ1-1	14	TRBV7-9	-	CASEAYRANTEAFF	TGTGCCAGCGAAGCTTACAGGGCGAACACTGAAGCTTTCTTT
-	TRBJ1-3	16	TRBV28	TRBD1	CASSERQGNSGNTIYF	TGTGCCAGCAGTGAACGACAGGGGAACTCTGGAAACACCATATATTTT
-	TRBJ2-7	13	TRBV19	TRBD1	CASKAGTGDFPSF	TGTGCCAGTAAAGCCGGGACAGGGGATTTCCCCAGCTTC
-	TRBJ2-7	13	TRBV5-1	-	CASNRQGGYEQYF	TGCGCCAGCAACCGACAGGGAGGCTACGAGCAGTACTTC